A single sample gave rise to the 27 T cell receptor beta chains below, sequenced in a study of T-cell memory formation after mild COVID-19. TCRdb re-called the 5' RACE reads with MiXCR, one entry per CDR3 protein. The sample contains approximately 260,000 distinct CDR3 sequences, approximately 19% of which appear only once. Source material: PBMCs or a T cell subset sorted from them (not recorded which). The origin of the receptors is a man aged 18-30 years who had mild COVID-19 (a few samples of this study predate the infection). Cell type and time point are not known.

The table lists this clonotype with many counts. The genes are TRBV10-2 and TRBJ2-3; weak D call: TRBD2 (6 bases). CDR3 length equals 14 residues. CDR1 is WSHSY, CDR2 SAAADI, per germline. Trimming shortened V by 3 bases and J by 5 bases, and 12 bases separated the two germline ends. The CDR3 region has the DNA TGCGCCAGCAGTGATATTGGCGGGATAGATACGCAGTATTTT. It codes for CASSDIGGIDTQYF.

This clonotype was seen only a few times. CDR3 residues: CSARDRGLAGTDTQYF. The CDR3 nucleotides read TGCAGTGCTAGAGATCGCGGACTAGCGGGCACAGATACGCAGTATTTT. The chain joins TRBV20-1 to TRBJ2-3; 10 nucleotides match TRBD2. The CDR3 consists of 16 residues. CDR1 DFQATT and CDR2 SNEGSKA come from the germline V gene (reference sequence). The junction had 4 bases not matched to a gene; V was cut back by 0 bases and J by 1 base.

The CDR3 sequence is CASSTQGRGYTF. The CDR3 nucleotides read TGTGCCAGCAGCACACAAGGGAGGGGCTACACCTTC. V and J are TRBV3-1 and TRBJ1-2; no definite D call. Germline CDR1 reads LGHDT; CDR2 reads YNNKEL (reference sequence). The ends were cut back, 5 bases at V and 8 bases at J, with 12 bases in the middle. CDR3 length: 12 amino acids.

This clonotype has a handful of counts. The J gene is TRBJ1-1, the V gene TRBV7-3; no firm D call. The CDR3 totals 14 residues. V was trimmed by 1 base and J by 3 bases, leaving 9 bases between them. CDR1 SGHTA and CDR2 FQGTGA come from the germline V gene. The chain's CDR3 is CASSLNPRDTEAFF. The CDR3, as DNA: TGTGCCAGCAGCTTAAATCCCCGGGACACTGAAGCTTTCTTT.

The chain uses TRBV7-2 and TRBJ2-7, with 8 bases identical to TRBD1. CDR3 length: 13 residues. The germline V gene encodes CDR1 SGHTA and CDR2 FQGNSA. J was trimmed by 3 bases and V by 5 bases; bases with no gene match: 3. CDR3 loop: CASSPDRDYEQYF. The CDR3 DNA follows: TGTGCCAGCAGCCCGGACAGGGACTACGAGCAGTACTTC.

This clonotype occurred a few times. This chain uses TRBV7-9 with TRBJ1-1; D is possibly TRBD1 (5 bases). Germline values: CDR1 SEHNR, CDR2 FQNEAQ (reference sequence). V lost 6 bases and J lost 0, with 17 bases in between. The CDR3 runs 16 residues. CDR3 DNA sequence: TGTGCCAGCAGTCGCCGGGACGGACTCATGAACACTGAAGCTTTCTTT. Its translation is CASSRRDGLMNTEAFF.

DNA for the CDR3: TGTGCCAGCAGTAACCCAGGGGGGGTGGAATCTGAAGCTTTCTTT. Encoded protein: CASSNPGGVESEAFF. The gene calls are TRBV6-6 and TRBJ1-1; 7 bases map to TRBD1. The germline gives CDR1 MNHNY, CDR2 SVGAGI (reference sequence). V dropped 5 bases and J dropped 6; count of bases not matched to a gene: 12. This CDR3 has 15 residues.

This clonotype counts as medium-sized. The rearrangement joins TRBV10-3 to TRBJ2-3, with D uncertain. The CDR3 contains 13 residues. Germline V lookup: CDR1 ENHRY, CDR2 SYGVKD. V lost 0 bases to trimming and J lost 2 bases, with 3 bases between them. The CDR3 DNA sequence: TGTGCCATCAGTGAGTCGGACACAGATACGCAGTATTTT. Amino acids: CAISESDTDTQYF.

This clonotype was seen a few times. The DNA for the CDR3 is TGCAGTGCTAGAAGCGGACTAGCGGGGTACAATGAGCAGTTCTTC. Protein: CSARSGLAGYNEQFF. This chain joins TRBV20-1 and TRBJ2-1; TRBD2 aligns across 12 bases. This CDR3 has 15 amino acids. The V gene end was trimmed by 2 bases and the J gene end by 4 bases; junction bases not matched to a gene: 3. Germline CDR1 and CDR2: DFQATT and SNEGSKA (reference sequence).

This clonotype was seen more than once but under ten times. The chain employs TRBV20-1 and TRBJ1-5, with D possibly being TRBD1 (5 bases). CDR3 length: 12 residues. Germline lookup yields CDR1 DFQATT and CDR2 SNEGSKA (reference sequence). The V end was cut by 7 bases, the J end by 2 bases, with 9 bases between. CDR3 sequence: CSGGNGNQPQHF. Here the CDR3 DNA reads TGCAGTGGGGGGAACGGCAATCAGCCCCAGCATTTT.

This clonotype was observed a few times. The J gene is TRBJ2-7, the V gene TRBV5-5, with a tentative D call TRBD1 (6 bases). The germline V and J ends were trimmed by 1 base and 3 bases, with 14 bases remaining between them. CDR1 is SGHKS, CDR2 YYEKEE, per germline (reference sequence). The CDR3 loop spans 15 amino acids. The CDR3 sequence is CASSLSGVIGYEQYV. The CDR3 DNA follows: TGTGCCAGCAGCTTGTCAGGGGTGATTGGCTACGAGCAGTACGTC.

The chain employs TRBV5-6 and TRBJ2-1, with TRBD2 as a possible D gene (7 bases). The CDR3 length is 14 residues. V was cut by 4 bases and J by 9 bases, with 17 bases left in between. CDR1 SGHDT and CDR2 YYEEEE come from the germline V gene. The CDR3 here is CASSPGGRGLEQFF. The CDR3 coding sequence is TGTGCCAGCAGCCCCGGGGGGCGAGGGCTTGAGCAGTTCTTC.

This clonotype was seen only a few times. The chain has TRBV20-1 and TRBJ2-2, with D perhaps TRBD1 (5 bases). CDR1 is DFQATT and CDR2 is SNEGSKA in the germline V gene (reference sequence). The CDR3 is made up of 13 amino acids. The V end was cut by 3 bases, the J end by 5 bases, with 10 bases between. CDR3 in amino acids: CSASIPGTGELFF. In nucleotides, the CDR3 is TGCAGTGCTAGTATACCAGGGACCGGGGAGCTGTTTTTT.

This clonotype has a handful of counts. This chain uses TRBV6-2 or TRBV6-3 with TRBJ2-3, with D perhaps TRBD1 (6 bases). The CDR3 covers 15 residues. The V gene's germline CDR1 is MNHEY and CDR2 SVGEGT. V lost 6 bases, J lost 1 base, and 14 bases lay in between. CDR3 nucleotide sequence: TGTGCCAGCAGGTACAGGGTAGAGGGCACAGATACGCAGTATTTT. Amino acid sequence: CASRYRVEGTDTQYF.

The chain joins TRBV2 to TRBJ2-7; no clear D gene. The CDR3 extends over 13 amino acids. Germline CDR1 and CDR2: SNHLY and FYNNEI. Trimming took 1 base from V and 2 from J, leaving 6 bases between them. The CDR3 DNA follows: TGTGCCAGCAGTGAAGGTCAGACCTACGAGCAGTACGTC. Translated, it gives CASSEGQTYEQYV.

This clonotype has a handful of counts. The chain couples TRBV7-9 to TRBJ2-3; no reliable D call. V shed 5 bases and J shed 5 bases, with 11 bases lying between them. Germline V gene data show CDR1 as SEHNR and CDR2 as FQNEAQ (reference sequence). This CDR3 contains 13 residues. The CDR3 loop is CASSPVSKDTQYF. The CDR3 DNA sequence: TGTGCCAGCAGCCCCGTTTCCAAAGATACGCAGTATTTT.

The chain links TRBV4-3 to TRBJ1-6; 11 bases map to TRBD1. Germline lookup yields CDR1 LGHNA and CDR2 YSLEER. This CDR3 spans 18 amino acids. V was clipped by 1 base and J by 9 bases; unmatched bases: 11. CDR3: CASSQGTGGGLLSSPLHF. The CDR3 region has the DNA TGCGCCAGCAGCCAAGGGACAGGGGGCGGACTATTATCTTCACCCCTCCACTTT.

There are many counts of this clonotype. This chain joins TRBV19 and TRBJ1-2, with 7 bases that match TRBD1. V trimming: 5 bases; J trimming: 7 bases; junction bases outside the gene matches: 10. The CDR3 is 14 amino acids. Germline CDR1 reads LNHDA; CDR2 reads SQIVND (reference sequence). The CDR3 DNA follows: TGTGCCAGTAGTGTGACAGGGAGTCCTCCTGGCTACACCTTC. Amino acid sequence: CASSVTGSPPGYTF. The variable domain in full, with the rest retrieved from reference TRBV19 and TRBJ1-2, is DGGITQSPKYLFRKEGQNVTLSCEQNLNHDAMYWYRQDPGQGLRLIYYSQIVNDFQKGDIAEGYSVSREKKESFPLTVTSAQKNPTAFYLCASSVTGSPPGYTFGSGTRLTVV.

This chain connects TRBV12-3 or TRBV12-4 to TRBJ1-1; 8 bases match TRBD1. The CDR3 covers 14 residues. The J segment lost 3 bases and the V segment lost 8 bases, leaving 8 bases of the junction unmatched. CDR3 bases: TGTGCCAGCCGGGACAGGCGATGGGACACTGAAGCTTTCTTT. This encodes CASRDRRWDTEAFF.

A few counts support this clonotype. This chain joins TRBV7-9 and TRBJ1-1; maybe TRBD1 (6 bases). CDR1 and CDR2 from the germline V gene are SEHNR and FQNEAQ (reference sequence). This CDR3 region has 13 residues. The V gene lost 3 bases and the J gene lost 7 bases, with 12 bases spanning the gap. Here the CDR3 reads CASSFLGQHEAFF. CDR3 sequence (DNA): TGTGCCAGCAGCTTCCTCGGACAGCATGAAGCTTTCTTT.

CDR3 sequence (DNA): TGTGCCAGCAGTTACAGAATCGGGATATACTATGGCTACACCTTC. Its translation: CASSYRIGIYYGYTF. The V gene is TRBV6-6, the J gene TRBJ1-2; no firm D call. This CDR3 is 15 amino acids long. The V end lost 2 bases, the J end lost 3 bases, and 13 bases lay between the germline ends. Germline V gene sequence: CDR1 MNHNY, CDR2 SVGAGI (reference sequence).

This chain links TRBV7-2 with TRBJ1-2; D uncertain. Trimming stripped 1 base from V and 5 bases from J, with 8 bases between. CDR1 SGHTA and CDR2 FQGNSA come from the germline V gene. This CDR3 spans 13 amino acids. The CDR3 here is CASSLEDLYGYTF. The CDR3, as DNA: TGTGCCAGCAGCTTAGAAGACCTTTATGGCTACACCTTC.

This clonotype was recorded only once. The rearrangement uses TRBV12-3 or TRBV12-4 and TRBJ1-1; TRBD1 matches at 9 bases. CDR3 length: 16 residues. After removal of 3 bases from V and 6 bases from J, the junction contained 11 bases not matched to a gene. CDR3 in amino acids: CASSFPLGTGTAEAFF. The CDR3 coding sequence is TGTGCCAGCAGTTTCCCCCTCGGGACAGGGACGGCTGAAGCTTTCTTT.

This clonotype was found a few times. The genes are TRBV6-5 and TRBJ1-2; 7 bases agree with TRBD1. This CDR3 has 13 amino acids. The germline V gene has CDR1 MNHEY and CDR2 SVGAGI. Germline trimming cut 6 bases from V and 5 bases from J; bases unmatched to any gene: 6. The CDR3 here is CASRPGQTYGYTF. The CDR3 DNA sequence: TGTGCCAGCAGGCCGGGACAGACATATGGCTACACCTTC.

The table lists this clonotype with a few counts. This rearrangement joins TRBV6-1 to TRBJ2-7; TRBD2 matches at 12 bases. V lost 4 bases and J lost 5; bases outside the gene matches: 6. The V gene's germline CDR1 is MNHNS and CDR2 SASEGT. The CDR3 has 15 amino acids. Written as DNA, the CDR3 is TGTGCCAGCAGTGGGGCTAGCGGGGGGGCCCACGAGCAGTACGTC. This sequence encodes CASSGASGGAHEQYV.

The chain employs TRBV2 and TRBJ2-7; D uncertain. V was cut by 8 bases and J by 0 bases, with 17 bases left in between. Germline CDR1 reads SNHLY; CDR2 reads FYNNEI. The CDR3 totals 15 residues. This chain's CDR3 is CASGLSAESSYEQYV. CDR3 coding DNA: TGTGCCAGCGGGTTGTCGGCGGAGAGCTCCTACGAGCAGTACGTC.

This clonotype has more than one count but fewer than ten. The rearrangement uses TRBV6-2 or TRBV6-3 and TRBJ2-7, with TRBD1 matching 11 bases. CDR1 is MNHEY and CDR2 is SVGEGT in the germline V gene. J lost 6 bases, V lost 0 bases, and 1 base had no gene match. This CDR3 spans 14 amino acids. CDR3 DNA sequence: TGTGCCAGCAGTTACTCGGGGACAGGGGGCGAGCAGTACGTC. Translating it yields CASSYSGTGGEQYV.